The 10 T cell receptor beta chains presented below share a single source sample, sequenced in a study of blood T cell repertoires in COVID-19. The data were produced by immunoSEQ multiplex PCR, yet TCRdb's version contains in-frame clones alone and is incomplete. This sample has about 190,000 clones, with 84% found just once. Sequenced material: peripheral blood. The receptors shown here come from a woman aged 70-85 years with active or convalescent COVID-19.

V usage is TRBV2 and J usage is TRBJ1-2; possible D gene TRBD1, 5 bases. Germline CDR1 reads SNHLY; CDR2 reads FYNNEI. The length of the CDR3 is 14 residues. V lost 3 bases and J 1 base, leaving 9 bases between the germline ends. This chain's CDR3 is CASSETVNNYGYTF. Written as DNA, the CDR3 is TGTGCCAGCAGTGAGACAGTAAATAACTATGGCTACACCTTC.

The gene calls are TRBV6-5 and TRBJ1-2, with D unresolved. Looked up from germline, CDR1 is MNHEY and CDR2 is SVGAGI. This CDR3 comprises 14 residues. The V gene lost 6 bases and the J gene lost 0 bases, with 11 bases spanning the gap. The CDR3 loop reads CASSPERSNYGYTF. The CDR3 DNA reads as TGTGCCAGCAGCCCCGAGAGATCTAACTATGGCTACACCTTC.

V usage is TRBV19 and J usage is TRBJ1-4; 8 bases agree with TRBD1. The germline gives CDR1 LNHDA, CDR2 SQIVND (reference sequence). V lost 7 bases to trimming and J lost 0 bases; unmatched junction nucleotides: 7. This CDR3 has 16 residues. CDR3 protein: CASKRTGSATNEKLFF. The CDR3 DNA follows: TGTGCCAGTAAGAGGACAGGGAGCGCAACTAATGAAAAACTGTTTTTT.

The chain uses TRBV27 and TRBJ2-2; a weak D match, TRBD2 (5 bases). The germline V gene has CDR1 MNHEY and CDR2 SMNVEV (reference sequence). This CDR3 spans 14 amino acids. V was pared by 0 bases and J by 6 bases, with 8 bases between. CDR3 sequence reads: CASSLSMEAGELFF. The DNA of the CDR3 is TGTGCCAGCAGTTTATCGATGGAGGCCGGGGAGCTGTTTTTT.

This clone occurred a few times. This chain's CDR3 is CASSRTSGTPYNEQFF. Here the CDR3 DNA reads TGTGCCAGCAGCCGGACTAGCGGGACTCCATACAATGAGCAGTTCTTC. The V call is TRBV7-3, the J call TRBJ2-1; 12 nucleotides match TRBD2. Germline V gives CDR1 SGHTA, CDR2 FQGTGA. The CDR3 runs 16 residues. J lost 4 bases, V lost 5 bases, and 6 bases had no gene match. Using reference TRBV7-3 and TRBJ2-1 for the parts outside the CDR3, the full variable domain is GAGVSQTPSNKVTEKGKYVELRCDPISGHTALYWYRQSLGQGPEFLIYFQGTGAADDSGLPNDRFFAVRPEGSVSTLKIQRTERGDSAVYLCASSRTSGTPYNEQFFGPGTRLTVL.

This chain uses TRBV5-4 with TRBJ2-2; D is ambiguous. Trimming took off 0 bases at V and 5 bases at J, with 8 bases between the two ends. The length of the CDR3 is 14 residues. Germline assignment: CDR1 SGHNT and CDR2 YYREEE (reference sequence). The CDR3 sequence: CASSLELNTGELFF. The CDR3 DNA reads TGTGCCAGCAGCTTGGAGCTAAATACCGGGGAGCTGTTTTTT. The entire variable domain, with the rest obtained from reference TRBV5-4 and TRBJ2-2, is as follows: ETGVTQSPTHLIKTRGQQVTLRCSSQSGHNTVSWYQQALGQGPQFIFQYYREEENGRGNFPPRFSGLQFPNYSSELNVNALELDDSALYLCASSLELNTGELFFGEGSRLTVL.

The genes are TRBV19 and TRBJ1-5, with 11 bases fitting TRBD1. After removal of 10 bases from V and 5 bases from J, the junction contained 7 bases not matched to a gene. This CDR3 is 14 amino acids long. The germline CDR1 and CDR2 sequences are LNHDA and SQIVND (reference sequence). The CDR3 here is CATKGQGAYQPQHF. CDR3 nucleotides: TGTGCCACCAAAGGACAGGGGGCCTATCAGCCCCAGCATTTT.

In DNA form, the CDR3 reads TGTGCCAGCAGCCAAGTACGGGCGGGAGGGACCGGGGATACGCAGTATTTT. It codes for CASSQVRAGGTGDTQYF. The chain has TRBV4-2 and TRBJ2-3; 9 bases map to TRBD2. From germline, CDR1 is LGHNA and CDR2 YNFKEQ. The CDR3 covers 17 residues. Losses at the gene ends were 1 base for V and 6 bases for J; bases not matched to a gene: 11.

This rearrangement joins TRBV19 to TRBJ1-4; 7 nucleotides match TRBD1. Germline CDR1 LNHDA, CDR2 SQIVND (reference sequence). Trimming removed 8 bases from V and 4 bases from J; junction bases left unmatched: 4. This CDR3 is built from 13 residues. The CDR3 reads CASADRLNEKLFF. The CDR3, as DNA: TGTGCCAGTGCGGACAGGCTTAATGAAAAACTGTTTTTT.

The V call is TRBV11-2, the J call TRBJ2-5; D possibly corresponds to TRBD2 (6 bases). This CDR3 has 13 residues. Germline V gene sequence: CDR1 SGHAT, CDR2 FQNNGV. Trimming pared 3 bases from V and 2 bases from J, leaving 7 bases between. CDR3 DNA: TGTGCCAGCAGCTTGGAGGGGCAAGAGACCCAGTACTTC. Translated, it gives CASSLEGQETQYF.